The 14 T cell receptor beta chains presented below share a single source sample, sequenced in a study of cytomegalovirus exposure and HLA in healthy donors. Amplification used 60 Vbeta primers and 13 Jbeta primers. Measured with immunoSEQ multiplex PCR; TCRdb has only the in-frame clones, and not every one. The sample has about 130,000 clones, approximately 70% seen once. Input material: PBMCs. The receptors were gathered from an older woman in good health and CMV-seropositive.

The rearrangement joins TRBV2 to TRBJ2-5; 9 bases line up with TRBD1. This CDR3 has 17 amino acids. The J segment lost 1 base and the V segment lost 8 bases, leaving 14 bases of the junction unmatched. From germline, CDR1 is SNHLY and CDR2 FYNNEI. The CDR3 is CASFMGWGQGVQETQYF. CDR3 nucleotide sequence: TGTGCCAGCTTTATGGGGTGGGGACAGGGTGTCCAAGAGACCCAGTACTTC.

V and J are TRBV6-1 and TRBJ2-1; possible D gene TRBD1, 6 bases. V was trimmed by 11 bases and J by 6 bases, leaving 17 bases between them. The length of the CDR3 is 13 residues. CDR1 and CDR2 (germline): MNHNS, SASEGT. The CDR3 bases are TGTGCCTTGGCCGGACAGCCTGTCAATGAGCAGTTCTTC. Amino acid sequence: CALAGQPVNEQFF.

This chain joins TRBV5-1 and TRBJ1-5; D is undetermined. V was cut by 0 bases and J by 3 bases, with 10 bases left in between. Per the germline V gene, CDR1 is SGHRS and CDR2 is YFSETQ. The CDR3 spans 15 residues. CDR3: CASSLGGLINQPQHF. CDR3 coding DNA: TGCGCCAGCAGCTTGGGTGGACTAATCAATCAGCCCCAGCATTTT.

This clone was counted only a few times. The genes are TRBV6-5 and TRBJ1-4, with 7 nucleotides matching TRBD1. CDR3 length equals 15 residues. CDR1 is MNHEY, CDR2 SVGAGI, per germline. After removal of 2 bases from V and 4 bases from J, the junction contained 4 bases not matched to a gene. The CDR3 region is CASSYGQVNNEKLFF. The CDR3 DNA sequence: TGTGCCAGCAGTTACGGACAGGTTAATAATGAAAAACTGTTTTTT.

This chain uses TRBV12-5 with TRBJ2-1, with TRBD2 identical over 8 bases. The germline V gene encodes CDR1 LGHNT and CDR2 FRNRAP. V shed 1 base, J shed 3 bases, and the junction held 5 bases outside the gene matches. CDR3 size: 16 residues. CDR3 in amino acids: CASGLGSGGRYNEQFF. The CDR3 DNA follows: TGTGCTAGTGGTTTGGGGAGCGGGGGCCGCTACAATGAGCAGTTCTTC.

Comments on this clone: The junction departs from germline at one end; a sequencing error may be responsible. V gene TRBV7-9 combines with J gene TRBJ2-7; 8 bases align to TRBD1. The CDR3 contains 14 residues. Germline CDR1 and CDR2: SEHNR and FQNEAQ (reference sequence). The CDR3 DNA is TGTTCCAGCAGCTCCCTTGACAGGGGATACGAGCAGTACTTC. It yields the protein CSSSSLDRGYEQYF. Full variable domain (rest looked up from reference TRBV7-9 and TRBJ2-7): DTGVSQNPRHKITKRGQNVTFRCDPISEHNRLYWYRQTLGQGPEFLTYFQNEAQLEKSRLLSDRFSAERPKGSFSTLEIQRTEQGDSAMYLCSSSSLDRGYEQYFGPGTRLTVT.

In DNA form, the CDR3 reads TGTGCCAGCACCCTGACTAGCGGGGCCCTCGGGGATGAGCAGTTCTTC. Amino acid sequence: CASTLTSGALGDEQFF. This chain connects TRBV7-2 to TRBJ2-1; 11 positions match TRBD2. The CDR3 totals 16 residues. Unmatched junction bases numbered 13, after V lost 7 bases and J lost 8 bases. The germline CDR1 and CDR2 sequences are SGHTA and FQGNSA.

This chain links TRBV6-1 with TRBJ2-7; D not certain. This CDR3 spans 15 amino acids. Germline assignment: CDR1 MNHNS and CDR2 SASEGT. The V gene lost 1 base and the J gene lost 2 bases, with 12 bases spanning the gap. CDR3 region: CASSEEATETYEQYF. The CDR3 region has the DNA TGTGCCAGCAGTGAAGAGGCAACAGAGACCTACGAGCAGTACTTC.

The chain carries TRBV25-1 and TRBJ1-2; D is unclear. CDR1 is MGHDK and CDR2 is SYGVNS in the germline V gene. The CDR3 consists of 16 residues. With 4 bases removed from V and 3 bases from J, the gap between germline ends came to 18 bases. Here the CDR3 DNA reads TGTGCCAGCAGTGGGTCAGACGGCAGCGTATACTATGGCTACACCTTC. Residues: CASSGSDGSVYYGYTF.

This chain joins TRBV4-1 and TRBJ2-6, with 7 bases fitting TRBD2. Germline lookup yields CDR1 MGHRA and CDR2 YSYEKL. This CDR3 has 17 amino acids. V shed 4 bases, J shed 2 bases, and the junction held 8 bases outside the gene matches. The DNA for the CDR3 is TGCGCCAGCAGCCTTCGGTGGGGAGGGGCTGGGGCCAACGTCCTGACTTTC. Translated: CASSLRWGGAGANVLTF.

The chain joins TRBV5-5 to TRBJ2-1; the match to TRBD2 covers 14 bases. V trimming: 0 bases; J trimming: 10 bases; junction bases outside the gene matches: 9. The CDR3 has 17 residues. CDR1 and CDR2 (germline): SGHKS, YYEKEE (reference sequence). The CDR3 reads CASSLAEGLAGVGEQFF. CDR3 coding DNA: TGTGCCAGCAGCTTGGCCGAGGGACTAGCGGGGGTGGGGGAGCAGTTCTTC.

V is TRBV6-1 and J is TRBJ2-1, with 13 bases aligning to TRBD2. This CDR3 is built from 19 residues. Germline CDR1 and CDR2: MNHNS and SASEGT. The J segment lost 4 bases and the V segment lost 3 bases, leaving 12 bases of the junction unmatched. The CDR3 DNA is TGTGCCAGCAGTGAGCGGTCCCTGACTAGCGGGGGGCTTTACAATGAGCAGTTCTTC. This codes for CASSERSLTSGGLYNEQFF.

The chain links TRBV6-5 to TRBJ2-7, with D perhaps matching TRBD2 (7 bases). Germline CDR1 and CDR2: MNHEY and SVGAGI. The ends were cut back, 2 bases at V and 1 base at J, with 15 bases in the middle. CDR3 size: 16 residues. This CDR3 is CASSYDGGGASYEQYF. The CDR3 nucleotides read TGTGCCAGCAGTTACGATGGAGGGGGGGCGTCCTACGAGCAGTACTTC.

The chain employs TRBV10-3 and TRBJ2-1; D is undetermined. Germline CDR1 reads ENHRY; CDR2 reads SYGVKD. This CDR3 has 12 amino acids. The ends were cut back, 10 bases at V and 2 bases at J, with 9 bases in the middle. CDR3 amino acids: CATSPTYNEQFF. CDR3 bases: TGTGCCACCTCCCCTACCTACAATGAGCAGTTCTTC.